Below, 25 T cell receptor beta chains from the same sample are listed, as sequenced in a study of CD8+ T cells in alopecia areata (dated by TCRdb to 2016 to 2019). What this sample's time point label stands for: baseline before oral tofacitinib. The library was made by the immunoSEQ multiplex PCR assay. RNA was extracted from all samples and reverse transcribed into cDNA, which served as template for TCR sequencing. The table was pulled from immuneACCESS by TCRdb, which kept in-frame rearrangements only. Such tables lose some clones; where checked, under half of the loss comes from unresolved V genes, and the rest has no known cause. The sample table contains some 240,000 clones; only one count was recorded for around three fifths of them. Just over 0.45% of the sample rests with the top ten. This specimen consisted of CD4+ T cells sorted from blood, obtained at week 0. These receptor sequences come from a human donor with alopecia areata.

This sequence joins TRBV5-1 and TRBJ2-5; tentative D call: TRBD2 (6 bases). The germline V and J ends were trimmed by 1 base and 2 bases, with 12 bases remaining between them. The CDR3 sequence is 15 residues long. Germline V gene lookup returns CDR1 SGHRS and CDR2 YFSETQ. CDR3 DNA sequence: TGCGCCAGCAGCTTGCCCAGCGGGCTGCAAGAGACCCAGTACTTC. It specifies CASSLPSGLQETQYF.

This clone has more than one count but fewer than ten. The chain combines TRBV5-1 with TRBJ1-1, with a weak D call TRBD1 (5 bases). Trimming removed 4 bases from V and 1 base from J, with 17 bases in between. The CDR3 is made up of 16 amino acids. Germline CDR1 is SGHRS and CDR2 is YFSETQ. CDR3: CASSAIQDQGNTEAFF. The CDR3 nucleotides read TGCGCCAGCAGCGCCATACAGGACCAGGGGAACACTGAAGCTTTCTTT.

The chain is built from TRBV6-1 and TRBJ2-3; D gene unclear. CDR1 MNHNS and CDR2 SASEGT come from the germline V gene. V dropped 4 bases and J dropped 10 bases, with 24 bases sitting between them. The CDR3 has 16 amino acids. The CDR3 loop reads CASSVEPDLSIGSQYF. In DNA, the CDR3 is TGTGCCAGCAGTGTAGAACCAGACCTTAGCATTGGTTCGCAGTATTTT.

The chain carries TRBV2 and TRBJ2-1; 7 bases are a match to TRBD2. Germline V gives CDR1 SNHLY, CDR2 FYNNEI. CDR3 length: 15 residues. V was clipped by 6 bases and J by 3 bases; unmatched bases: 8. The CDR3 here is CASRERAGFYNEQFF. CDR3 DNA sequence: TGTGCCAGCAGAGAGAGAGCGGGATTCTACAATGAGCAGTTCTTC.

This clone was detected only a few times. The chain couples TRBV5-1 to TRBJ1-2, with D perhaps TRBD1 (5 bases). Trimming pared 2 bases from V and 3 bases from J, leaving 8 bases between. CDR3 size: 13 residues. Looked up from germline, CDR1 is SGHRS and CDR2 is YFSETQ. CDR3 sequence: CASSLQEDYGYTF. DNA for the CDR3: TGCGCCAGCAGCTTACAGGAAGACTATGGCTACACCTTC.

This chain joins TRBV29-1 and TRBJ1-1; D perhaps matches TRBD1 (5 bases). The CDR3 spans 13 residues. Germline loops: CDR1 SQVTM, CDR2 ANQGSEA. V was cut by 5 bases and J by 4 bases, with 14 bases left in between. The CDR3 loop reads CSVRTILATEAFF. CDR3 DNA: TGCAGCGTTCGGACAATCCTGGCCACTGAAGCTTTCTTT.

The rearrangement links TRBV30 to TRBJ2-1; TRBD2 agrees at 12 bases. Germline assignment: CDR1 GTSNPN and CDR2 SVGIG (reference sequence). V shed 3 bases and J 6 bases; nucleotides not matched to a gene: 3. CDR3 length: 14 amino acids. The CDR3 nucleotides are TGTGCCTGGAGGGGACTAGCGGGCTTCAATGAGCAGTTCTTC. Protein: CAWRGLAGFNEQFF.

This clone has a single count. This rearrangement joins TRBV6-5 to TRBJ2-5; 8 bases match TRBD2. CDR1 and CDR2 (germline): MNHEY, SVGAGI. The junction had 7 bases not matched to a gene; V was cut back by 0 bases and J by 7 bases. This CDR3 has 15 amino acids. CDR3 coding DNA: TGTGCCAGCAGTTACTCAAGCGGGAGAGGGGGGACCCAGTACTTC. It specifies CASSYSSGRGGTQYF.

This clone was observed a single time. J is TRBJ2-3 and V is TRBV4-2; the D gene is possibly TRBD1 (6 bases). The CDR3 sequence is 17 residues long. Trimming removed 3 bases at V and 1 base at J, with 17 bases between. Germline lookup yields CDR1 LGHNA and CDR2 YNFKEQ. The DNA for the CDR3 is TGTGCCAGCAGCCAGCACGACAGGCAACCCGGCACAGATACGCAGTATTTT. It is translated as CASSQHDRQPGTDTQYF.

This clone was seen more than once but under ten times. The chain joins TRBV7-9 to TRBJ1-2, with a tentative D call TRBD1 (5 bases). The V end was cut by 1 base, the J end by 3 bases, with 9 bases between. The CDR3 spans 14 residues. CDR1 SEHNR and CDR2 FQNEAQ come from the germline V gene (reference sequence). CDR3 sequence reads: CASSLVVGDYGYTF. The CDR3 DNA reads as TGTGCCAGCAGCTTAGTGGTGGGGGACTATGGCTACACCTTC.

The V call is TRBV23-1, the J call TRBJ2-7, with unresolved D. TRBV23-1 is flagged as an ORF with uncertain function. The CDR3 spans 14 residues. The V end lost 3 bases, the J end lost 0 bases, and 9 bases lay between the germline ends. CDR3 loop: CASSHGRSSYEQYF. CDR3 DNA: TGCGCCAGCAGTCATGGCAGGAGCTCCTACGAGCAGTACTTC.

V gene TRBV19 combines with J gene TRBJ2-1, with no clear D. V gave up 4 bases and J gave up 5 bases, with 15 bases separating them. Germline V gives CDR1 LNHDA, CDR2 SQIVND (reference sequence). The CDR3 covers 15 residues. The CDR3 DNA reads as TGTGCCAGTAGTACCTTCGGAGACCTTAACAATGAGCAGTTCTTC. Translating it yields CASSTFGDLNNEQFF.

This clone showed up just a few times. V is TRBV9 and J is TRBJ1-3; D is possibly TRBD1 (5 bases). The CDR3 is made up of 15 amino acids. Germline V gene sequence: CDR1 SGDLS, CDR2 YYNGEE. With 3 bases removed from V and 2 bases from J, the gap between germline ends came to 12 bases. CDR3 sequence (DNA): TGTGCCAGCAGCGCCTCGACAGCTACTGGAAACACCATATATTTT. This translates into CASSASTATGNTIYF.

The chain couples TRBV5-1 to TRBJ1-1, with TRBD1 matching over 8 bases. In germline, CDR1 is SGHRS, CDR2 YFSETQ. This CDR3 contains 15 residues. Trimming took 1 base from V and 1 from J; bases not matched to a gene: 3. The CDR3 nucleotides read TGCGCCAGCAGCTTGACCGGGACAGGGAACACTGAAGCTTTCTTT. Translation gives CASSLTGTGNTEAFF.

This chain links TRBV6-5 with TRBJ1-4; maybe TRBD1 (6 bases). CDR1 and CDR2 (germline): MNHEY, SVGAGI. V lost 6 bases and J lost 4, with 15 bases in between. The CDR3 extends over 15 amino acids. CDR3 loop: CASRTGQTRNEKLFF. DNA of the CDR3: TGTGCCAGCAGAACCGGACAGACCCGTAATGAAAAACTGTTTTTT.

The chain couples TRBV29-1 to TRBJ2-3; D remains ambiguous. In germline, CDR1 is SQVTM, CDR2 ANQGSEA. The V and J ends lost 6 bases and 0 bases respectively, with 10 bases between them. There are 13 residues in the CDR3. CDR3 in amino acids: CSVATTSTDTQYF. The CDR3 DNA is TGCAGCGTCGCCACGACTAGCACAGATACGCAGTATTTT.

This chain joins TRBV29-1 and TRBJ2-7; 9 bases are a match to TRBD1. Per germline, CDR1 SQVTM and CDR2 ANQGSEA. After removal of 5 bases from V and 5 bases from J, the junction contained 4 bases not matched to a gene. The CDR3 loop spans 12 amino acids. The CDR3 nucleotides read TGCAGCGTTCAAACAGGGGGCGACGAGCAGTACTTC. This sequence encodes CSVQTGGDEQYF.

The V call is TRBV5-1, the J call TRBJ2-4; D gene uncertain. With 0 bases removed from V and 11 bases from J, the gap between germline ends came to 6 bases. The CDR3 sequence is 11 residues long. The germline gives CDR1 SGHRS, CDR2 YFSETQ. CDR3 DNA sequence: TGCGCCAGCAGCTTGGAGGTGGTTCAGTACTTC. Translation: CASSLEVVQYF.

This chain connects TRBV30 to TRBJ2-3; possibly TRBD2 for D (5 bases). CDR3 length: 16 amino acids. The germline gives CDR1 GTSNPN, CDR2 SVGIG (reference sequence). The germline V and J ends were trimmed by 0 bases and 0 bases, with 13 bases remaining between them. The CDR3 sequence: CAWSVEGNSSTDTQYF. The CDR3 DNA sequence: TGTGCCTGGAGTGTAGAGGGAAATTCTAGCACAGATACGCAGTATTTT.

The rearrangement uses TRBV19 and TRBJ2-3; 9 bases map to TRBD2. Germline CDR1 is LNHDA and CDR2 is SQIVND (reference sequence). The V segment lost 8 bases and the J segment 1 base; nucleotides outside the gene matches: 10. The CDR3 sequence is 16 residues long. The CDR3 coding sequence is TGTGCCAGTCGAGGGACTCGGACTAGCGGCACAGATACGCAGTATTTT. It encodes CASRGTRTSGTDTQYF.

V usage is TRBV19 and J usage is TRBJ1-2; tentative D call: TRBD1 (5 bases). The germline V gene encodes CDR1 LNHDA and CDR2 SQIVND (reference sequence). The CDR3 is 15 residues long. Trimming removed 0 bases from V and 2 bases from J, with 10 bases in between. CDR3 sequence: CASSIDYQGNYGYTF. In nucleotides, the CDR3 is TGTGCCAGTAGTATAGATTACCAGGGCAACTATGGCTACACCTTC.

This chain joins TRBV7-9 and TRBJ2-5; tentative D call: TRBD2 (6 bases). Germline CDR1 and CDR2: SEHNR and FQNEAQ (reference sequence). The ends were cut back, 5 bases at V and 5 bases at J, with 18 bases in the middle. The CDR3 has 15 residues. CDR3 coding DNA: TGTGCCAGCAGCCCCCACTCGGGGGAGGTCGAGACCCAGTACTTC. Its protein is CASSPHSGEVETQYF.

The chain employs TRBV30 and TRBJ2-3, with 10 bases that match TRBD2. J gave up 3 bases and V 1 base, and 4 bases lay outside the gene matches. The CDR3 length is 15 residues. Looked up from germline, CDR1 is GTSNPN and CDR2 is SVGIG (reference sequence). This CDR3 is CAWSAAAGGTDTQYF. As DNA, the CDR3 is TGTGCCTGGAGTGCGGCAGCGGGGGGGACAGATACGCAGTATTTT.

The genes are TRBV30 and TRBJ1-1; no definite D call. V was clipped by 2 bases and J by 6 bases, with 7 bases between them. CDR1 and CDR2 from the germline V gene are GTSNPN and SVGIG (reference sequence). This CDR3 comprises 11 residues. This CDR3 is CAWSREPEAFF. The CDR3 DNA reads TGTGCCTGGAGTCGGGAGCCTGAAGCTTTCTTT.

This clone was counted a few times. The rearrangement joins TRBV9 to TRBJ1-2; D might be TRBD1 (6 bases). This CDR3 is built from 14 residues. V lost 5 bases and J lost 4, with 15 bases in between. Per germline, CDR1 SGDLS and CDR2 YYNGEE. This chain's CDR3 is CASSSRGFTYGYTF. The DNA for the CDR3 is TGTGCCAGCAGTTCAAGGGGGTTCACCTATGGCTACACCTTC.